The rows below give T cell receptor beta chains drawn from one sample of a study of shared clonotypes between healthy human individuals. TCRdb's copy holds only in-frame clones and misses some; the assay was immunoSEQ multiplex PCR. The sample has some 2.1 million clones, roughly 95% seen once. The sample consisted of naive CD8+ T cells from PBMCs. All receptors come from a man aged 18 to 30 in good health. Some clones in this sample may be carry-over from other donors' samples. CDR3s include the opening cysteine and the closing phenylalanine or tryptophan. A D gene is named only where the DNA matches it firmly. Expanded clones are given a class, and other clones once, few, many or no size at all.

abundance	d_gene	j_gene	v_gene	CDR3nt	CDR3aa
-	-	TRBJ2-7	TRBV4-2	TGTGCCAGCAGCGGGAGAGGGATCGACGAGCAGTACTTC	CASSGRGIDEQYF
-	TRBD1	TRBJ2-7	TRBV7-8	TGTGCCAGCAAAAGAGAACGGGGACAGGGGGTCTACGAGCAGTACTTC	CASKRERGQGVYEQYF
once	-	TRBJ1-2	TRBV15	TGTGCCACCAGCGGACGGGACGGCTATGGCTACACCTTC	CATSGRDGYGYTF
-	TRBD1	TRBJ2-1	TRBV29-1	TGCAGCGCCGTACCGATTTCCGGGACAGAGTTCTTC	CSAVPISGTEFF
once	-	TRBJ2-1	TRBV4-1	TGCGCCAGCAAACCCCGCGCGACGGGAGAGTCCTACAATGAGCAGTTCTTC	CASKPRATGESYNEQFF
once	-	TRBJ2-1	TRBV27	TGTGCCAGCAGTTCATCCTTTCATGAGCAGTTCTTC	CASSSSFHEQFF
-	-	TRBJ1-4	TRBV19	TGTGCCAGTACCGTTACGACGATCCGGGGGGTTGAAAAACTGTTTTTT	CASTVTTIRGVEKLFF
-	-	TRBJ2-7	TRBV19	TGTGCCAGGTCCTACGAGCAGTACTTC	CARSYEQYF
few	-	TRBJ1-2	TRBV30	TGTGCCTGGAGTGTGAACAGCATCTATGGCTACACCTTC	CAWSVNSIYGYTF
-	-	TRBJ2-1	TRBV19	TGTGCCACCTCTCCAGCGGGTCACAATGAGCAGTTCTTC	CATSPAGHNEQFF
-	-	TRBJ2-7	TRBV7-2	TGTGCCAGCAGCTTCAGGCTGTCGACTAGCTACGAGCAGTACTTC	CASSFRLSTSYEQYF
-	-	TRBJ1-2	TRBV2	TGTGCCAGCAGTGACGATGGGGGGCCCCTTCATGCTAACTATGGCTACACCTTC	CASSDDGGPLHANYGYTF
-	-	TRBJ2-7	TRBV5-6	TGTGCCAGCAGCTTAGCGCGTGGTTACGAGCAGTACTTC	CASSLARGYEQYF
few	-	TRBJ1-1	TRBV9	TGTGCCAGCAGCGTGGGGCAGATGATGAACACTGAAGCTTTCTTT	CASSVGQMMNTEAFF
-	-	TRBJ2-4	TRBV4-1	TGCGCCAGCAGCCAAGGTGCGCACATAGCCAAAAACATTCAGTACTTC	CASSQGAHIAKNIQYF
once	-	TRBJ2-7	TRBV10-1	TGCGCCAGCAGTGAGAGTCAGTACGAGCAGTACTTC	CASSESQYEQYF
-	TRBD2	TRBJ2-2	TRBV6-5	TGTGCCAGCAGTTCCTTTTCGGGGGGGCTAGCCGGGGAGCTGTTTTTT	CASSSFSGGLAGELFF
-	-	TRBJ1-4	TRBV28	TGTGCCAGCAGTCCCCTGAGTGGGGGGGCAACTAATGAAAAACTGTTTTTT	CASSPLSGGATNEKLFF
-	-	TRBJ1-2	TRBV7-9	TGTGCCAGCAGCTTAGAGCGCGGGGTGTGGGGCTACACCTTC	CASSLERGVWGYTF
-	TRBD2	TRBJ2-3	TRBV4-1	TGCGCCAGCAGCCAAGATCCGGCGGGGGGCCTTACAGATACGCAGTATTTT	CASSQDPAGGLTDTQYF
-	TRBD1	TRBJ1-5	TRBV30	TGTGCCTGGAGTGCGTATATGGGGACAGGAAGCCTTTATAGCAATCAGCCCCAGCATTTT	CAWSAYMGTGSLYSNQPQHF
-	TRBD1	TRBJ2-7	TRBV2	TGTGCCAGCAGTGATTACCCCGGGACAGGCAATGGGTACTTC	CASSDYPGTGNGYF
-	TRBD1	TRBJ2-7	TRBV7-9	TGTGCCAGCAGCCTCCGGGACAGGGGGCCCCACGAGCAGTACTTC	CASSLRDRGPHEQYF
-	TRBD1	TRBJ1-2	TRBV18	TGTGCCAGCTCACCACCGGGACAGGGGATCTATGGCTACACCTTC	CASSPPGQGIYGYTF
few	-	TRBJ1-1	TRBV7-9	TGTGCCAGCAGCTTAGGGGACCCTGAAGCTTTCTTT	CASSLGDPEAFF
-	TRBD2	TRBJ2-3	TRBV9	TGTGCCAGCAGCGCCTCTAGACTAGCGGGGAGGACAGATACGCAGTATTTT	CASSASRLAGRTDTQYF
-	TRBD2	TRBJ2-1	TRBV9	TGTGCCAGCAGCCCCGGGACTAGCAGAAACAGAGGGAATGAGCAGTTCTTC	CASSPGTSRNRGNEQFF
-	TRBD1	TRBJ1-1	TRBV7-2	TGTGCCAGCAGCTTACTCGGACAGGGGAGGGGTCACACTGAAGCTTTCTTT	CASSLLGQGRGHTEAFF
-	-	TRBJ1-1	TRBV6-5	TGTGCCAGCACCCCCACCCGGCCGGAGAACACTGAAGCTTTCTTT	CASTPTRPENTEAFF
many	-	TRBJ1-1	TRBV27	TGTGCCAGCAGCATAGCAGGGGCGGCTGAAGCTTTCTTT	CASSIAGAAEAFF
-	-	TRBJ2-7	TRBV4-3	TGCGCCAGCAGCCAGAGCTGGCGGGACTTCTCCTACGAGCAGTACTTC	CASSQSWRDFSYEQYF
-	-	TRBJ2-7	TRBV5-8	TGTGCCAGCAGCTATCGGGGTTCCTACGAGCAGTACTTC	CASSYRGSYEQYF
-	TRBD1	TRBJ2-7	TRBV6-6	TGTGCCAGCACCGTAGCCGGGACAGGGGCTTACGAGCAGTACTTC	CASTVAGTGAYEQYF
-	-	TRBJ1-3	TRBV11-2	TGTGCCAGCAGCTTAGCCAGGGTCGGAAACACCATATATTTT	CASSLARVGNTIYF
few	-	TRBJ1-1	TRBV6-1	TGTGCCAGCAGTGAGTACAGGGATGGAGCTTTCTTT	CASSEYRDGAFF
-	-	TRBJ1-1	TRBV21-1	TGTGCCAGCAGCATTCGAAACAGGGGGAACACTGAAGCTTTCTTT	CASSIRNRGNTEAFF